The 23 T cell receptor beta chains below all came from one sample that was sequenced in a study of read filtering for tumor transcriptome and immune sequencing. This library used 300 to 450 ng RNA and molecular barcoded adaptors spanning alpha/delta and beta/gamma chains. TCRdb independently ran MiXCR on the reads; one entry per CDR3 protein. This sample has fewer than 75,000 distinct CDR3 sequences, with 20% to 25% found just once. Material: a population of CD138-negative cells sorted from bone marrow. The source is a donor aged 40 or older with multiple myeloma.

Points on this clonotype: Germline and junction disagree at one end, which may indicate a read error. CDR3 bases: TGCAGTGCGAATCGCCCGGGGGGACCGAATACTGAAGCTCTCTTT. Its protein is CSANRPGGPNTEALF. V usage is TRBV20-1 and J usage is TRBJ1-1; possibly TRBD1 for D (5 bases). The germline V gene encodes CDR1 DFQATT and CDR2 SNEGSKA (reference sequence). This CDR3 has 15 amino acids.

This clonotype was seen many times. The chain employs TRBV5-1 and TRBJ2-3; 7 bases are shared with TRBD2. The CDR3 sequence is 14 residues long. Germline CDR1 SGHRS, CDR2 YFSETQ. J lost 2 bases, V lost 2 bases, and 2 bases had no gene match. The CDR3 is CASSFTSATDTQYF. The DNA for the CDR3 is TGCGCCAGCAGCTTTACTAGCGCCACAGATACGCAGTATTTT.

This clonotype was recorded a few times. The chain is built from TRBV3-1 and TRBJ2-5, with D hard to call. The CDR3 runs to 15 residues. V lost 4 bases and J 9 bases, leaving 21 bases between the germline ends. Germline CDR1 reads LGHDT; CDR2 reads YNNKEL (reference sequence). CDR3 bases: TGTGCCAGCAGCCCCGCCTTACACGGCCCGGCGGCCCAGTACTTC. Amino acids: CASSPALHGPAAQYF.

Remarks on this clonotype: The CDR3 carries no conserved terminal phenylalanine or tryptophan, so it likely arises from a read error. Because the CDR3's place on the DNA is in doubt, the DNA is left out and the CDR3 is given as listed by TCRdb. The V call is TRBV6-6, the J call TRBJ2-1; the DNA was not used to check the table's D call, TRBD1. Germline lookup yields CDR1 MNHNY and CDR2 SVGAGI (reference sequence). The CDR3 adds up to 16 amino acids, both ends counted. CDR3 sequence reads: CASSPPGQSFYNERFL.

The chain employs TRBV29-1 and TRBJ2-2; D might be TRBD1 (6 bases). With 7 bases removed from V and 5 bases from J, the gap between germline ends came to 14 bases. The CDR3 has 13 amino acids. CDR1 is SQVTM and CDR2 is ANQGSEA in the germline V gene. CDR3 residues: CSGTPGDTGELFF. For the CDR3, the DNA is TGCAGCGGGACCCCAGGGGATACCGGGGAGCTGTTTTTT.

This clonotype appeared many times. V usage is TRBV29-1 and J usage is TRBJ1-2; 9 nucleotides line up with TRBD1. CDR1 and CDR2 from the germline V gene are SQVTM and ANQGSEA. There are 14 residues in the CDR3. Trimming cost V 2 bases and J 3 bases; bases outside gene matches: 4. The CDR3 region is CSVETGTGHYGYTF. The DNA of the CDR3 is TGCAGCGTTGAAACCGGGACAGGGCACTATGGCTACACCTTC.

This clonotype was found a few times. This chain uses TRBV28 with TRBJ1-5; D perhaps matches TRBD1 (5 bases). The CDR3 consists of 15 residues. Per the germline V gene, CDR1 is MDHEN and CDR2 is SYDVKM. The V end was cut by 6 bases, the J end by 5 bases, with 17 bases between. CDR3 in DNA: TGTGCCAGCAGCCGATCCGGGCAGGGCGATCAGCCCCAGCATTTT. The encoded protein is CASSRSGQGDQPQHF. The full variable domain, completed using reference TRBV28 and TRBJ1-5, is DVKVTQSSRYLVKRTGEKVFLECVQDMDHENMFWYRQDPGLGLRLIYFSYDVKMKEKGDIPEGYSVSREKKERFSLILESASTNQTSMYLCASSRSGQGDQPQHFGDGTRLSIL.

In its sample, this clonotype was seen many times. The rearrangement uses TRBV5-1 and TRBJ2-3, with 8 nucleotides matching TRBD2. V shed 3 bases and J 0 bases; nucleotides not matched to a gene: 9. CDR3 length equals 17 residues. Germline V CDR1 and CDR2: SGHRS, YFSETQ. The CDR3 sequence: CASSWELPSGSTDTQYF. The DNA for the CDR3 is TGCGCCAGCAGCTGGGAATTGCCTAGCGGGAGCACAGATACGCAGTATTTT. Complete variable domain (other parts from reference TRBV5-1 and TRBJ2-3): KAGVTQTPRYLIKTRGQQVTLSCSPISGHRSVSWYQQTPGQGLQFLFEYFSETQRNKGNFPGRFSGRQFSNSRSEMNVSTLELGDSALYLCASSWELPSGSTDTQYFGPGTRLTVL.

As for this clonotype: At one boundary the junction diverges from the germline segment, which might be a read error. The rearrangement links TRBV12-3 or TRBV12-4 to TRBJ1-2; TRBD1 is a possible D gene (6 bases). This CDR3 comprises 13 residues. Here the CDR3 DNA reads TGTGCCAGCAGTTTATTAGACCTACAGGGCCCAGACTTC. It translates to CASSLLDLQGPDF.

This clonotype has just a few counts. The chain is built from TRBV24-1 and TRBJ2-5, with 7 positions matching TRBD1. V was clipped by 3 bases and J by 2 bases; unmatched bases: 8. CDR3 size: 16 residues. CDR1 and CDR2 (germline): KGHDR, SFDVKD. The CDR3 protein is CATSDQAGTDQETQYF. The CDR3 bases are TGTGCCACCAGTGATCAGGCCGGGACAGATCAAGAGACCCAGTACTTC.

This clonotype showed up many times. This rearrangement joins TRBV6-5 to TRBJ2-1; no firm D call. The length of the CDR3 is 13 residues. Trimming removed 4 bases from V and 5 bases from J, with 9 bases in between. Per the germline V gene, CDR1 is MNHEY and CDR2 is SVGAGI. The DNA for the CDR3 is TGTGCCAGCAGTTCCCTACTAAACAATGAGCAGTTCTTC. It is translated as CASSSLLNNEQFF.

This clonotype was found many times. A much larger clone differs by one base, so this may be a read error. The gene calls are TRBV5-1 and TRBJ1-1, with 12 positions matching TRBD1. The CDR3 has 15 amino acids. Per the germline V gene, CDR1 is SGHRS and CDR2 is YFSETQ. CDR3 coding DNA: TGCGCCAGCAGAGGGACAGGGGGCTTTCACACTGAAGCTCTCTTT. It encodes CASRGTGGFHTEALF.

This clonotype was observed at least ten times. This chain joins TRBV12-3 or TRBV12-4 and TRBJ1-6; 10 bases are a match to TRBD1. CDR3 length equals 15 residues. V trimming: 3 bases; J trimming: 7 bases; junction bases outside the gene matches: 3. DNA of the CDR3: TGTGCCAGCAGTTTGCCGACAGGGGGCAATTCACCCCTCCACTTT. This encodes CASSLPTGGNSPLHF.

This clonotype was counted between two and nine times. A much larger clone is a single base away; this may be a read error. The chain is built from TRBV24-1 and TRBJ2-1; 11 bases are a match to TRBD2. The CDR3 totals 14 residues. Germline CDR1 and CDR2: KGHDR and SFDVKD. This chain's CDR3 is CAASGTSGYNEQFF. The CDR3 DNA reads as TGTGCCGCCAGTGGGACTAGCGGTTACAATGAGCAGTTCTTC.

This clonotype was counted ten times or more. The chain recombines TRBV28 with TRBJ1-5; D is ambiguous. Deletions cut 6 bases from V and 11 bases from J, with 20 bases between. This CDR3 is built from 14 residues. Per germline, CDR1 MDHEN and CDR2 SYDVKM. The CDR3 sequence is CASSLQSRGRSQHF. CDR3 DNA sequence: TGTGCCAGCAGCCTACAAAGTCGGGGTCGGTCCCAGCATTTT.

Many counts were recorded for this clonotype. V gene TRBV2 combines with J gene TRBJ1-1; 8 nucleotides agree with TRBD1. CDR3 size: 13 residues. V lost 3 bases and J lost 6; bases outside the gene matches: 3. Germline assignment: CDR1 SNHLY and CDR2 FYNNEI. The CDR3 nucleotides read TGTGCCAGCAGTGAGGACAGGGTCGCTGAAGCTTTCTTT. Translation: CASSEDRVAEAFF.

This clonotype was found many times. The chain employs TRBV29-1 and TRBJ1-2; D not resolved. V was pared by 3 bases and J by 4 bases, with 15 bases between. CDR1 and CDR2 (germline): SQVTM, ANQGSEA. There are 14 residues in the CDR3. The CDR3 nucleotides read TGCAGCGTTGATAGCTGGGGTGAAAGCTATGGCTACACCTTC. Amino acid sequence: CSVDSWGESYGYTF. The variable domain in full, with the rest retrieved from reference TRBV29-1 and TRBJ1-2, is SAVISQKPSRDICQRGTSLTIQCQVDSQVTMMFWYRQQPGQSLTLIATANQGSEATYESGFVIDKFPISRPNLTFSTLTVSNMSPEDSSIYLCSVDSWGESYGYTFGSGTRLTVV.

At least ten counts were recorded for this clonotype. The chain is built from TRBV30 and TRBJ2-3; the match to TRBD2 covers 13 bases. The junction had 6 bases not matched to a gene; V was cut back by 3 bases and J by 6 bases. The CDR3 is made up of 15 amino acids. Germline CDR1 reads GTSNPN; CDR2 reads SVGIG (reference sequence). CDR3 protein: CAWSVGLAGFDTQYF. DNA of the CDR3: TGTGCCTGGAGCGTGGGACTAGCGGGATTCGATACGCAGTATTTT.

The chain combines TRBV18 with TRBJ1-1, with D tentatively TRBD1 (6 bases). The germline gives CDR1 KGHSH, CDR2 LQKENI. V was cut by 3 bases and J by 11 bases, with 19 bases left in between. CDR3 length: 14 residues. The chain's CDR3 is CASSPSTTGLWAFF. In DNA, the CDR3 is TGTGCCAGCTCACCGAGTACTACAGGGCTTTGGGCTTTCTTT.

Comment on this clonotype: The conserved phenylalanine or tryptophan normally closing the CDR3 is absent here, so this likely arose from a read error. The J gene is TRBJ1-6, the V gene TRBV10-3; D is undetermined. The CDR3 runs 16 residues. V shed 0 bases and J shed 14 bases, with 20 bases lying between them. Germline assignment: CDR1 ENHRY and CDR2 SYGVKD. The CDR3 nucleotides read TGTGCCATCAGTGAGTCGACAAGCCCGGGCGTATTGGCCCTCCACATT. Protein product: CAISESTSPGVLALHI.

At least ten counts were recorded for this clonotype. The J gene is TRBJ2-5, the V gene TRBV13; D possibly corresponds to TRBD1 (5 bases). The V and J ends lost 5 bases and 2 bases respectively, with 9 bases between them. The germline CDR1 and CDR2 sequences are PRHDT and FYEKMQ (reference sequence). The CDR3 spans 13 residues. This CDR3 reads CASSPRQQETQYF. CDR3 in DNA: TGTGCCAGCAGCCCACGACAGCAAGAGACCCAGTACTTC.

This clonotype was seen only a few times. This may be a read error, as it is one base from a much larger clone. This chain uses TRBV27 with TRBJ2-1, with D tentatively TRBD1 (5 bases). Per the germline V gene, CDR1 is MNHEY and CDR2 is SMNVEV (reference sequence). CDR3 length equals 11 residues. The CDR3 here is CAGRQNLEQFF. The CDR3 DNA reads TGTGCCGGCAGACAGAACCTTGAGCAGTTCTTC.

This clonotype was picked up many times. The V and J genes are TRBV28 and TRBJ2-4; D perhaps matches TRBD2 (5 bases). CDR1 and CDR2 from the germline V gene are MDHEN and SYDVKM. The CDR3 is 16 amino acids. The ends were cut back, 6 bases at V and 0 bases at J, with 15 bases in the middle. In DNA, the CDR3 is TGTGCCAGCAGCCGTACAGCGGCGCGAGCCAAAAACATTCAGTACTTC. Its protein is CASSRTAARAKNIQYF.